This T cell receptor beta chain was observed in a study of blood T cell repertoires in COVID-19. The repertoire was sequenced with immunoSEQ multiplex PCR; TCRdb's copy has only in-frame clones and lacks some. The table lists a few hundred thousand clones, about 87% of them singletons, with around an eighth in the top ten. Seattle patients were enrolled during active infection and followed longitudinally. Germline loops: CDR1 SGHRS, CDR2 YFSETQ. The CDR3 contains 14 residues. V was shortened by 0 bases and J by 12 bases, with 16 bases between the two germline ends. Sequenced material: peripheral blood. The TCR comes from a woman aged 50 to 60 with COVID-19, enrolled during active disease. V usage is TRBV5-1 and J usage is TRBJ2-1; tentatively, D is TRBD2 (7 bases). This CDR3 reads CASSLEGGGPRQFF. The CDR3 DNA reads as TGCGCCAGCAGCTTGGAGGGCGGGGGCCCCCGGCAGTTCTTC.